The sequence of this TCR beta chain was determined in a study of cytomegalovirus exposure and HLA in healthy donors. CDR1 SNHLY and CDR2 FYNNEI come from the germline V gene. V was clipped by 5 bases and J by 1 base, with 8 bases between them. This CDR3 has 13 amino acids. Sequencing used immunoSEQ multiplex PCR; TCRdb keeps in-frame clones, though not all of them. The sample yields roughly 150,000 clones, 95% to 97% seen once. Sequencing was carried out using PBMCs. V gene TRBV2 combines with J gene TRBJ1-1; no clear D gene. The sequence was collected from a woman between 18 and 29 years old in good health and CMV-seronegative. CDR3 bases: TGTGCCAGCAGTAGCAGGTGGAACACTGAAGCTTTCTTT. Its translation: CASSSRWNTEAFF. Full variable domain (outside the CDR3, taken from reference TRBV2 and TRBJ1-1): EPEVTQTPSHQVTQMGQEVILRCVPISNHLYFYWYRQILGQKVEFLVSFYNNEISEKSEIFDDQFSVERPDGSNFTLKIRSTKLEDSAMYFCASSSRWNTEAFFGQGTRLTVV.